These 14 T cell receptor beta chains originate from one sample sequenced in a study of cytomegalovirus exposure and HLA in healthy donors. Amplification used 60 Vbeta primers and 13 Jbeta primers. Here immunoSEQ multiplex PCR was the method, and the copy in TCRdb shows in-frame clones only, minus some. The table has approximately 92,000 clones, around 77% seen once. The sequencing input was PBMCs. The receptors shown here come from a man aged 45 to 65 in good health and CMV-seropositive.

The chain couples TRBV28 to TRBJ2-3; D gene uncertain. Germline V gene lookup returns CDR1 MDHEN and CDR2 SYDVKM. Trimming took 5 bases from V and 6 from J, leaving 18 bases between them. This CDR3 region has 15 residues. The CDR3 is CASSKFGALEDTQYF. CDR3 nucleotide sequence: TGTGCCAGCAGTAAATTTGGAGCCTTAGAGGATACGCAGTATTTT.

The chain links TRBV9 to TRBJ1-5; 8 bases match TRBD1. Per the germline V gene, CDR1 is SGDLS and CDR2 is YYNGEE. The CDR3 has 15 amino acids. Germline trimming cut 0 bases from V and 6 bases from J; bases unmatched to any gene: 5. The CDR3 nucleotides read TGTGCCAGCAGCGTAGACGGACAGGGAGGTCAGCCCCAGCATTTT. Amino acids: CASSVDGQGGQPQHF.

This clone was detected only once. The rearrangement uses TRBV30 and TRBJ2-7; 8 bases line up with TRBD2. The CDR3 length is 16 residues. Per the germline V gene, CDR1 is GTSNPN and CDR2 is SVGIG (reference sequence). J was trimmed by 3 bases and V by 5 bases; bases with no gene match: 15. For the CDR3, the DNA is TGTGCCTGGCTTCGGGAAGGCGGGGGGACCTACTACGAGCAGTACTTC. It codes for CAWLREGGGTYYEQYF.

This clone was counted a single time. The V call is TRBV30, the J call TRBJ1-1, with 9 positions matching TRBD1. Germline lookup yields CDR1 GTSNPN and CDR2 SVGIG (reference sequence). The junction had 6 bases not matched to a gene; V was cut back by 2 bases and J by 5 bases. CDR3 size: 14 residues. CDR3 bases: TGTGCCTGGAGTCCGGGACAGGGATGGACTGAAGCTTTCTTT. This encodes CAWSPGQGWTEAFF.

The rearrangement links TRBV29-1 to TRBJ2-5; 9 nucleotides line up with TRBD2. From germline, CDR1 is SQVTM and CDR2 ANQGSEA. This CDR3 is 12 amino acids long. Trimming cost V 6 bases and J 1 base; bases outside gene matches: 0. DNA for the CDR3: TGCAGCGTGACTAGCGGCCAAGAGACCCAGTACTTC. Its translation: CSVTSGQETQYF.

J is TRBJ1-4 and V is TRBV29-1; perhaps TRBD1 as D (6 bases). The V end was cut by 4 bases, the J end by 8 bases, with 14 bases between. In germline, CDR1 is SQVTM, CDR2 ANQGSEA. The CDR3 has 13 residues. This CDR3 reads CSVGRDQGEKLFF. CDR3 nucleotides: TGCAGCGTTGGAAGGGACCAGGGGGAAAAACTGTTTTTT.

The rearrangement uses TRBV18 and TRBJ1-2, with 8 bases fitting TRBD1. The V and J ends lost 6 bases and 13 bases, in that order; junction bases with no gene match: 13. This CDR3 is 13 amino acids long. Germline lookup yields CDR1 KGHSH and CDR2 LQKENI. CDR3 coding DNA: TGTGCCAGCTCGCCCCCTGGACAGGGTATTCCCACCTTC. Its protein is CASSPPGQGIPTF.

The chain employs TRBV30 and TRBJ1-6; possibly TRBD1 for D (5 bases). CDR1 GTSNPN and CDR2 SVGIG come from the germline V gene (reference sequence). This CDR3 spans 13 amino acids. V was shortened by 2 bases and J by 7 bases, with 9 bases between the two germline ends. The CDR3, as DNA: TGTGCCTGGAGTCAGACAGAAAATTCACCCCTCCACTTT. This gives the protein CAWSQTENSPLHF.

The rearrangement links TRBV5-6 to TRBJ1-5; D not certain. Trimming took 0 bases from V and 2 from J, leaving 18 bases between them. The germline CDR1 and CDR2 sequences are SGHDT and YYEEEE. The CDR3 has 18 amino acids. The CDR3 is CASSLGLLTGLGNQPQHF. In DNA, the CDR3 is TGTGCCAGCAGCTTGGGACTCCTCACCGGTCTGGGCAATCAGCCCCAGCATTTT.

To note about this clone: One junction end disagrees with the germline gene, perhaps due to a read error. CDR3 in DNA: TGTGCCAGCTCACCCGCGGAGGGCTATGGCTACCCCTTC. It codes for CASSPAEGYGYPF. The gene calls are TRBV18 and TRBJ1-2; D gene unclear. The CDR3 loop spans 13 amino acids. CDR1 is KGHSH, CDR2 LQKENI, per germline. Together with reference TRBV18 and TRBJ1-2, the CDR3 gives the full variable domain: NAGVMQNPRHLVRRRGQEARLRCSPMKGHSHVYWYRQLPEEGLKFMVYLQKENIIDESGMPKERFSAEFPKEGPSILRIQQVVRGDSAAYFCASSPAEGYGYPFGSGTRLTVV.

The V call is TRBV5-1, the J call TRBJ2-7; 9 nucleotides match TRBD1. The CDR3 runs to 15 residues. Trimming took 4 bases from V and 1 from J; bases not matched to a gene: 6. CDR1 and CDR2 (germline): SGHRS, YFSETQ. CDR3: CASSLRTGESYEQYF. Here the CDR3 DNA reads TGCGCCAGCAGCCTCCGGACAGGGGAATCCTACGAGCAGTACTTC.

The CDR3 coding sequence is TGTGCCAGCCGGGACAGCCTCTCTGGAAACACCATATATTTT. It translates to CASRDSLSGNTIYF. The V gene is TRBV6-5, the J gene TRBJ1-3; 7 bases are a match to TRBD1. This CDR3 has 14 amino acids. Germline V lookup: CDR1 MNHEY, CDR2 SVGAGI. J lost 0 bases, V lost 8 bases, and 4 bases had no gene match.

V is TRBV6-1 and J is TRBJ2-4; D not resolved. The germline V gene has CDR1 MNHNS and CDR2 SASEGT. V gave up 2 bases and J gave up 6 bases, with 5 bases separating them. The CDR3 is made up of 12 amino acids. CDR3 region: CASSEPVNIQYF. CDR3 sequence (DNA): TGTGCCAGCAGTGAACCAGTAAACATTCAGTACTTC.

This chain joins TRBV25-1 and TRBJ2-5; TRBD1 matches 10 bases. The CDR3 sequence is 14 residues long. Germline V gene sequence: CDR1 MGHDK, CDR2 SYGVNS. V shed 6 bases and J 5 bases; nucleotides not matched to a gene: 6. This CDR3 is CASSSTGGPETQYF. For the CDR3, the DNA is TGTGCCAGCAGCTCGACAGGGGGCCCTGAGACCCAGTACTTC.